The rows below give T cell receptor beta chains drawn from one sample of a study of T cell responses to AZD1222 COVID-19 vaccine. Profiled with immunoSEQ multiplex PCR; TCRdb holds only in-frame clones, not every one. The table records 150,000 to 200,000 clones, roughly 92% of them present only once. The sample was peripheral blood, taken on day 0 of AZD1222 vaccination. These receptor sequences come from an adult in good health. Each CDR3 is given with its conserved first and last residue. A D gene is named only where the DNA matches it firmly. The size entry is marked missing in some rows and otherwise reads once, few, many or a size class.

.,TRBJ1-1,.,TRBV3-1/TRBV3-2,CASSQGFSPNTEAFF,TGTGCCAGCAGCCAAGGATTTTCGCCGAACACTGAAGCTTTCTTT
TRBD1,TRBJ1-2,.,TRBV5-1,CASSPGQGGAYGYTF,TGCGCCAGCAGCCCGGGACAGGGGGGAGCTTATGGCTACACCTTC
TRBD2,TRBJ2-5,.,TRBV18,CASSPPGLAGQETQYF,TGTGCCAGCTCCCCTCCGGGACTAGCGGGACAAGAGACCCAGTACTTC
.,TRBJ2-7,.,TRBV7-9,CASSPPYSGLSYEQYF,TGTGCCAGCAGCCCCCCTTACAGCGGTTTATCCTACGAGCAGTACTTC
.,TRBJ1-4,.,TRBV18,CASSLGTLRGEKLFF,TGTGCCAGCTCTCTTGGGACTTTGCGGGGCGAAAAACTGTTTTTT
.,TRBJ2-7,.,TRBV5-1,CASSSDGYEQYF,TGCGCCAGCAGCTCGGACGGCTACGAGCAGTACTTC
TRBD2,TRBJ2-2,.,TRBV27,CASSGLAGRTGELFF,TGTGCCAGCAGTGGACTAGCGGGACGGACCGGGGAGCTGTTTTTT
.,TRBJ2-1,.,TRBV5-1,CASSLQGGSYNEQFF,TGCGCCAGCAGCTTGCAGGGGGGATCGTACAATGAGCAGTTCTTC
.,TRBJ2-1,.,TRBV20-1,CSATLAEQFF,TGCAGTGCTACCCTAGCGGAGCAGTTCTTC
.,TRBJ1-3,.,TRBV29-1,CSVGGTLSGNTIYF,TGCAGCGTTGGGGGGACCCTCTCTGGAAACACCATATATTTT
.,TRBJ1-4,.,TRBV27,CASSSTGTWKLFF,TGTGCCAGCAGTTCTACAGGGACCTGGAAACTGTTTTTT
TRBD1,TRBJ1-4,.,TRBV28,CASSPTGDEKLFF,TGTGCCAGCAGCCCGACAGGGGATGAAAAACTGTTTTTT
.,TRBJ1-1,once,TRBV6-5,CASSYGGATEAFF,TGTGCCAGCAGTTACGGGGGAGCCACTGAAGCTTTCTTT
.,TRBJ1-1,.,TRBV27,CASSLTLSGRVDTEAFF,TGTGCCAGCAGTTTAACCCTCTCGGGGAGGGTGGACACTGAAGCTTTCTTT
TRBD1,TRBJ1-1,.,TRBV6-5,CASSYGGRGRTEAFF,TGTGCCAGCAGTTACGGGGGGAGGGGGCGTACTGAAGCTTTCTTT